The next 8 T cell receptor beta chains were all read from a single sample in a study of regulatory T cells in long-lasting Graves disease. Relying on iRepertoire HTBI primers and Arm-PCR of CDR3 regions, the team built TCR beta libraries. MiXCR, applied by TCRdb to the multiplex PCR reads, yields one record per CDR3 protein. Here the sample spans over 350,000 distinct CDR3 sequences, 20% to 25% being singletons. Time point meaning: persistent/refractory GD, antithyroid drugs over 5 years with positive TRAb. From PBMCs, RNA was extracted and then used to make the TCR library. Sequencing used peripheral blood mononuclear cells (PBMCs), obtained when the disease was refractory, from a patient treated with antithyroid drugs. These receptors came from a female donor with Graves disease.

This clonotype showed up just a few times. The chain uses TRBV20-1 and TRBJ2-7; D is unresolved. The CDR3 runs to 13 residues. V lost 5 bases to trimming and J lost 0 bases, with 11 bases between them. Germline V gene sequence: CDR1 DFQATT, CDR2 SNEGSKA (reference sequence). The CDR3 DNA is TGCAGTGCTCCTGACACGTACTCCTACGAGCAGTACTTC. Translation gives CSAPDTYSYEQYF.

About this clonotype: Just one base apart from a much larger clone, this may be a read error. The J gene is TRBJ2-7, the V gene TRBV12-3 or TRBV12-4; a weak D match, TRBD1 (6 bases). This CDR3 is 13 amino acids long. The CDR3 spells CVSSSGAPYEQYF. The CDR3 DNA is TGTGTCAGCAGTTCAGGGGCGCCGTACGAGCAGTACTTC.

This clonotype has at least ten counts. In DNA, the CDR3 is TGCAGTGCTAGAGATCTGGGGGGGCTTATCACCAATCAGCCCCAGCATTTT. Encoded protein: CSARDLGGLITNQPQHF. The gene calls are TRBV20-1 and TRBJ1-5; possibly TRBD1 for D (6 bases). Trimming pared 0 bases from V and 3 bases from J, leaving 18 bases between. The CDR3 length is 17 residues. The germline CDR1 and CDR2 sequences are DFQATT and SNEGSKA (reference sequence).

This clonotype was seen at least ten times. V gene TRBV7-2 combines with J gene TRBJ2-7; 7 nucleotides line up with TRBD2. The J segment lost 0 bases and the V segment lost 6 bases, leaving 8 bases of the junction unmatched. This CDR3 region has 15 residues. Per germline, CDR1 SGHTA and CDR2 FQGNSA. CDR3 DNA: TGTGCCAGCAGTCGCGGGAGACTGAGCTCCTACGAGCAGTACTTC. This gives the protein CASSRGRLSSYEQYF.

The gene calls are TRBV28 and TRBJ2-7; D is perhaps TRBD2 (6 bases). Germline CDR1 and CDR2: MDHEN and SYDVKM. V was clipped by 2 bases and J by 12 bases, with 29 bases between them. The CDR3 is 17 amino acids. The CDR3 region is CASSLPRGGGSRLGLYF. The CDR3 DNA follows: TGTGCCAGCAGTTTACCGCGGGGAGGAGGATCCCGGTTAGGACTGTACTTC.

This clonotype was detected only a few times. The J gene is TRBJ1-1, the V gene TRBV19; weak D call: TRBD1 (5 bases). V was trimmed by 7 bases and J by 2 bases, leaving 14 bases between them. Germline V lookup: CDR1 LNHDA, CDR2 SQIVND (reference sequence). CDR3 size: 14 residues. In DNA, the CDR3 is TGTGCCAGTAATCATCAGGGAAAAAACACTGAAGCTTTCTTT. Translating gives CASNHQGKNTEAFF.

The gene calls are TRBV3-1 and TRBJ2-4, with 9 bases fitting TRBD2. V gave up 3 bases and J gave up 2 bases; unmatched junction bases: 2. Germline CDR1 reads LGHDT; CDR2 reads YNNKEL (reference sequence). This CDR3 comprises 15 residues. CDR3 in DNA: TGTGCCAGCAGCCACGCGGGGGGGCCCAAAAACATTCAGTACTTC. It is translated as CASSHAGGPKNIQYF.

The chain has TRBV12-3 or TRBV12-4 and TRBJ2-7, with D tentatively TRBD2 (6 bases). The ends were cut back, 5 bases at V and 3 bases at J, with 17 bases in the middle. This CDR3 contains 15 residues. CDR3 nucleotide sequence: TGTGCCAGCAGTCCCAGCGGTCGGGGGAGCTACGAGCAGTACTTC. Its translation is CASSPSGRGSYEQYF.